The 20 T cell receptor beta chains presented below share a single source sample, sequenced in a study of blood T cell repertoires in COVID-19. Here immunoSEQ multiplex PCR was the method, and the copy in TCRdb shows in-frame clones only, minus some. The data show around 270,000 clones, about 89% seen once. Sequencing was performed on peripheral blood. Source of these receptors: a man aged 35 to 55 who had recovered from COVID-19.

Comments on this clone: It differs at one base from a far larger clone, so likely a read error. This chain links TRBV5-1 with TRBJ1-3; no definite D call. CDR1 and CDR2 (germline): SGHRS, YFSETQ. This CDR3 has 12 amino acids. The ends were cut back, 4 bases at V and 2 bases at J, with 4 bases in the middle. The CDR3 region is CASSPTGNTIYF. DNA of the CDR3: TGCGCCAGCAGCCCAACTGGAAACACCATATATTTT.

The gene calls are TRBV27 and TRBJ2-2, with D perhaps TRBD2 (7 bases). V was clipped by 5 bases and J by 4 bases, with 14 bases between them. Germline-derived CDR1 and CDR2 are MNHEY and SMNVEV (reference sequence). The CDR3 has 15 amino acids. The CDR3 sequence is CASSEGGGPTGELFF. In DNA, the CDR3 is TGTGCCAGCAGTGAGGGCGGGGGCCCCACCGGGGAGCTGTTTTTT.

The chain uses TRBV7-3 and TRBJ2-3; D remains unclear. CDR1 and CDR2 (germline): SGHTA, FQGTGA. V was cut by 5 bases and J by 6 bases, with 18 bases left in between. The length of the CDR3 is 15 residues. CDR3 amino acids: CASSLRSLGVDTQYF. Here the CDR3 DNA reads TGTGCCAGCAGCCTAAGGTCCCTCGGAGTTGATACGCAGTATTTT.

This chain links TRBV27 with TRBJ2-7; 9 nucleotides agree with TRBD1. Germline CDR1 MNHEY, CDR2 SMNVEV (reference sequence). With V trimmed by 4 bases and J by 2 bases, 6 bases remained unmatched. CDR3 length: 15 residues. The CDR3 sequence is CASSSPDRGPYEQYF. The CDR3 DNA reads TGTGCCAGCAGTTCACCGGACAGGGGCCCCTACGAGCAGTACTTC.

This clone was observed once. This chain joins TRBV6-5 and TRBJ1-5; a possible D gene is TRBD1 (5 bases). The length of the CDR3 is 15 residues. Trimming shortened V by 4 bases and J by 0 bases, and 10 bases separated the two germline ends. Germline values: CDR1 MNHEY, CDR2 SVGAGI. CDR3 region: CASSSTGYSNQPQHF. CDR3 DNA: TGTGCCAGCAGTTCCACAGGATATAGCAATCAGCCCCAGCATTTT.

The chain recombines TRBV28 with TRBJ2-2; a possible D gene is TRBD1 (5 bases). CDR3 length equals 13 residues. With 5 bases removed from V and 5 bases from J, the gap between germline ends came to 9 bases. Germline V gene lookup returns CDR1 MDHEN and CDR2 SYDVKM. CDR3 sequence: CASSSPGTGELFF. Here the CDR3 DNA reads TGTGCCAGCAGTAGTCCAGGGACCGGGGAGCTGTTTTTT.

This rearrangement joins TRBV4-2 to TRBJ2-2; 9 bases are shared with TRBD1. This CDR3 contains 15 residues. Per the germline V gene, CDR1 is LGHNA and CDR2 is YNFKEQ. The trim removed 3 bases at V and 1 base at J, leaving 0 bases unmatched. The CDR3 protein is CASSQDRGNTGELFF. In DNA, the CDR3 is TGTGCCAGCAGCCAGGACAGGGGGAACACCGGGGAGCTGTTTTTT.

This chain joins TRBV6-2 or TRBV6-3 and TRBJ2-3; D might be TRBD1 (5 bases). The CDR3 extends over 13 amino acids. Germline assignment: CDR1 MNHEY and CDR2 SVGEGT. Trimming took 5 bases from V and 7 from J, leaving 13 bases between them. CDR3 residues: CASSLLRVNTQYF. CDR3 in DNA: TGTGCCAGCAGTCTTCTCAGGGTGAATACGCAGTATTTT.

Concerning this clone itself: The same CDR3 can be traced to other DNA sequences in this sample. The chain employs TRBV15 and TRBJ1-5, with no clear D. Germline CDR1 LNHNV, CDR2 YYDKDF (reference sequence). This CDR3 is built from 13 residues. Trimming took off 0 bases at V and 6 bases at J, with 6 bases between the two ends. CDR3 residues: CATSRDSGQPQHF. For the CDR3, the DNA is TGTGCCACCAGCAGAGATTCAGGTCAGCCCCAGCATTTT.

The J gene is TRBJ2-1, the V gene TRBV13; the match to TRBD2 covers 10 bases. V was pared by 4 bases and J by 5 bases, with 8 bases of the junction left unmatched. The CDR3 has 16 amino acids. CDR1 and CDR2 from the germline V gene are PRHDT and FYEKMQ (reference sequence). DNA of the CDR3: TGTGCCAGCAGCTCAAAGCGGGAGGGCCCTCACAATGAGCAGTTCTTC. Its protein is CASSSKREGPHNEQFF.

The V call is TRBV9, the J call TRBJ2-1, with 7 bases fitting TRBD2. The length of the CDR3 is 16 residues. The J segment lost 0 bases and the V segment lost 5 bases, leaving 8 bases of the junction unmatched. Per germline, CDR1 SGDLS and CDR2 YYNGEE. The CDR3, as DNA: TGTGCCAGCAGTCGGGGGGTAGGGAGCTCCTACAATGAGCAGTTCTTC. It specifies CASSRGVGSSYNEQFF. Full variable domain (rest looked up from reference TRBV9 and TRBJ2-1): DSGVTQTPKHLITATGQRVTLRCSPRSGDLSVYWYQQSLDQGLQFLIQYYNGEERAKGNILERFSAQQFPDLHSELNLSSLELGDSALYFCASSRGVGSSYNEQFFGPGTRLTVL.

The chain uses TRBV12-3 or TRBV12-4 and TRBJ2-1; 9 positions match TRBD2. CDR3 length equals 13 residues. Unmatched junction bases numbered 1, after V lost 0 bases and J lost 10 bases. The CDR3 region has the DNA TGTGCCAGCAGTTTAGCTCTAGCGGGGGAGCAGTTCTTC. This sequence encodes CASSLALAGEQFF.

The chain links TRBV27 to TRBJ1-5, with 7 bases that match TRBD1. CDR3 size: 16 residues. Germline values: CDR1 MNHEY, CDR2 SMNVEV (reference sequence). Trimming removed 5 bases from V and 0 bases from J; junction bases left unmatched: 7. The CDR3 nucleotides are TGTGCCAGCAGTACAGGGGCGGGATATAGCAATCAGCCCCAGCATTTT. The encoded protein is CASSTGAGYSNQPQHF.

V gene TRBV7-9 combines with J gene TRBJ2-3, with D maybe TRBD1 (5 bases). The germline V gene encodes CDR1 SEHNR and CDR2 FQNEAQ (reference sequence). The CDR3 has 16 residues. Trimming cost V 3 bases and J 6 bases, with 19 bases left between them. CDR3 sequence (DNA): TGTGCCAGCAGCTTCTTGTTGGGGCACAGAGAGGATACGCAGTATTTT. Amino acid sequence: CASSFLLGHREDTQYF. Filled out from reference TRBV7-9 and TRBJ2-3, the complete variable domain reads DTGVSQNPRHKITKRGQNVTFRCDPISEHNRLYWYRQTLGQGPEFLTYFQNEAQLEKSRLLSDRFSAERPKGSFSTLEIQRTEQGDSAMYLCASSFLLGHREDTQYFGPGTRLTVL.

This chain links TRBV6-4 with TRBJ1-1; maybe TRBD1 (6 bases). V lost 3 bases, J lost 5 bases, and 10 bases lay in between. CDR3 length: 13 amino acids. Germline CDR1 MRHNA, CDR2 SNTAGT. CDR3 nucleotide sequence: TGTGCCAGCAGTGAGGGGGCGCGTACTGAAGCTTTCTTT. This gives the protein CASSEGARTEAFF.

The rearrangement joins TRBV4-3 to TRBJ2-2; the match to TRBD2 covers 9 bases. After removal of 4 bases from V and 5 bases from J, the junction contained 8 bases not matched to a gene. CDR1 is LGHNA and CDR2 is YSLEER in the germline V gene. This CDR3 region has 16 residues. CDR3 in amino acids: CASSPARSGGTGELFF. The CDR3, as DNA: TGCGCCAGCAGCCCTGCTCGTAGCGGGGGTACCGGGGAGCTGTTTTTT.

Written as DNA, the CDR3 is TGTGCCAGTAGTACCCCAACGACAGGGGCACGAGCCGAGCAGTACTTC. Amino acids: CASSTPTTGARAEQYF. V and J are TRBV19 and TRBJ2-7, with 8 bases lining up with TRBD1. The ends lost 4 bases at V and 6 bases at J; junction bases unmatched: 14. CDR3 length equals 16 residues. The germline gives CDR1 LNHDA, CDR2 SQIVND (reference sequence).

The chain recombines TRBV5-6 with TRBJ2-7; a weak D match, TRBD1 (5 bases). The CDR3 is 12 amino acids. CDR1 is SGHDT and CDR2 is YYEEEE in the germline V gene. V was clipped by 2 bases and J by 4 bases, with 7 bases between them. The CDR3 is CASSFQGYEQYF. In DNA form, the CDR3 reads TGTGCCAGCAGCTTCCAGGGATACGAGCAGTACTTC.

This clone appeared once. This chain connects TRBV9 to TRBJ2-1, with D possibly being TRBD1 (6 bases). The CDR3 loop spans 20 amino acids. CDR1 and CDR2 (germline): SGDLS, YYNGEE. The germline V and J ends were trimmed by 2 bases and 2 bases, with 26 bases remaining between them. The CDR3 loop is CASSVRHGGREETPYNEQFF. As DNA, the CDR3 is TGTGCCAGCAGCGTCCGCCATGGGGGCAGGGAAGAGACCCCCTACAATGAGCAGTTCTTC.

V gene TRBV2 combines with J gene TRBJ1-6; D might be TRBD1 (5 bases). Germline values: CDR1 SNHLY, CDR2 FYNNEI. The CDR3 extends over 15 amino acids. V was clipped by 1 base and J by 10 bases, with 14 bases between them. In DNA form, the CDR3 reads TGTGCCAGCAGTGAAGATGGCAGGGTAGGATCACCCCTCCACTTT. It codes for CASSEDGRVGSPLHF. The variable domain in full, with the rest retrieved from reference TRBV2 and TRBJ1-6, is EPEVTQTPSHQVTQMGQEVILRCVPISNHLYFYWYRQILGQKVEFLVSFYNNEISEKSEIFDDQFSVERPDGSNFTLKIRSTKLEDSAMYFCASSEDGRVGSPLHFGNGTRLTVT.